The 2 T cell receptor beta chains below were found in one sample sequenced in a study of T cell changes during pregnancy in multiple sclerosis. Data came from immunoSEQ multiplex PCR; TCRdb stores just in-frame clones and leaves some out. The sample lists roughly 30,000 clones, 93% occurring once. The sample consisted of CD4+ T cells from peripheral blood mononuclear cells, taken in the second trimester of pregnancy. The receptors were gathered from a female donor with multiple sclerosis, enrolled in a pregnancy study.

The chain is built from TRBV28 and TRBJ1-2; maybe TRBD1 (6 bases). CDR3 size: 14 residues. V was cut by 6 bases and J by 6 bases, with 17 bases left in between. The V gene's germline CDR1 is MDHEN and CDR2 SYDVKM. The DNA of the CDR3 is TGTGCCAGCAGCCCGGGGGGGCAGTTCGATGGCTACACCTTC. Encoded protein: CASSPGGQFDGYTF.

The V call is TRBV5-1, the J call TRBJ2-7; TRBD2 matches 10 bases. Germline V gene sequence: CDR1 SGHRS, CDR2 YFSETQ. V was clipped by 2 bases and J by 5 bases; unmatched bases: 10. The CDR3 consists of 16 residues. CDR3 sequence reads: CASSFRLAGVGHEQYF. The CDR3 DNA reads as TGCGCCAGCAGCTTCAGGCTAGCGGGAGTCGGCCACGAGCAGTACTTC.